One sample yielded the 5 T cell receptor beta chains listed below, sequenced in a study of CD8 T cells in ankylosing spondylitis. TCRdb recomputed calls from the 5' RACE reads with MiXCR, one row per CDR3 protein. The sample lists roughly 130,000 distinct CDR3 sequences; roughly 13% were seen once. The sequenced material came from blood, either unsorted or a sorted T cell fraction (not recorded which). These receptors all stem from a female donor with ankylosing spondylitis or in good health (not recorded which).

This clonotype was seen many times. J is TRBJ2-3 and V is TRBV10-3; 11 bases are a match to TRBD2. CDR3 length: 16 amino acids. CDR1 ENHRY and CDR2 SYGVKD come from the germline V gene. Losses at the gene ends were 6 bases for V and 2 bases for J; bases not matched to a gene: 7. The CDR3 loop reads CAIRRGTSGDTDTQYF. CDR3 in DNA: TGTGCCATCAGACGAGGGACTAGCGGAGACACAGATACGCAGTATTTT.

This clonotype has just a few counts. The rearrangement links TRBV7-3 to TRBJ2-2; no clear D. The germline V gene encodes CDR1 SGHTA and CDR2 FQGTGA. With 4 bases removed from V and 0 bases from J, the gap between germline ends came to 9 bases. This CDR3 has 15 amino acids. The CDR3 reads CASSSISANTGELFF. The CDR3 DNA sequence: TGTGCCAGCAGCTCGATATCCGCGAACACCGGGGAGCTGTTTTTT.

The chain links TRBV3-1 to TRBJ2-1; D gene unclear. Germline CDR1 reads LGHDT; CDR2 reads YNNKEL (reference sequence). There are 15 residues in the CDR3. V lost 4 bases and J 2 bases, leaving 12 bases between the germline ends. Here the CDR3 reads CASSPTSGAYNEQFF. DNA of the CDR3: TGTGCCAGCAGCCCTACGAGTGGCGCCTACAATGAGCAGTTCTTC.

The table lists this clonotype with many counts. V and J are TRBV7-8 and TRBJ2-1; weak D call: TRBD1 (6 bases). Between the trimmed V and J ends, which lost 3 bases and 4 bases, there was a span of 10 bases. Germline V gene sequence: CDR1 SGHVS, CDR2 FQNEAQ. The CDR3 is made up of 14 amino acids. The CDR3 DNA follows: TGTGCCAGCAGCTTTAGGACAGAATACAATGAGCAGTTCTTC. Residues: CASSFRTEYNEQFF.

This clonotype was found many times. CDR3 sequence: CSASGDSTDTQYF. The CDR3 DNA reads TGCAGTGCTTCTGGGGACTCCACAGATACGCAGTATTTT. This sequence joins TRBV20-1 and TRBJ2-3; D perhaps matches TRBD2 (6 bases). CDR1 and CDR2 (germline): DFQATT, SNEGSKA (reference sequence). The CDR3 runs 13 residues. Deletions cut 5 bases from V and 2 bases from J, with 11 bases between.